The clone carrying this T cell receptor beta chain was recorded many times. The data were taken from a study of blood T cell repertoires in COVID-19. Study as a whole: Collection of acute and convalescent COVID-19 samples took place in the United States, Italy and Spain.

Original analysis: Scientists estimated how many nucleated cells there were by amplifying reference gene primers. Sequencing was performed with immunoSEQ multiplex PCR; in TCRdb, only in-frame clones are kept and a portion is missing. The DNA gave D and trimming, while V, J and clone size come from that table. This table has tens of thousands of clones, 75% to 80% appearing once. CDR3 length: 14 residues. CDR1 and CDR2 (germline): SGHVS, FQNEAQ. V lost 2 bases to trimming and J lost 7 bases, with 15 bases between them. Patients at the Seattle site were enrolled during active infection and followed longitudinally.

The source of this sequence is a man between 65 and 85 years old with COVID-19, enrolled during active disease. Sequenced sample: peripheral blood. The chain is built from TRBV7-8 and TRBJ2-7, with D perhaps matching TRBD1 (5 bases). The CDR3 bases are TGTGCCAGCAGCTTATCGCAGGGTTTGGGGGAGCAGTACTTC. Translating it yields CASSLSQGLGEQYF.